The 15 T cell receptor beta chains listed next were all sequenced from one sample in a study of PD-L1 blockade in urothelial cancer. Profiling relied on immunoSEQ multiplex PCR, and the TCRdb table lists in-frame clones only, not all of them. The sample lists about 50,000 clones, under 85% occurring once. Time point meaning: peripheral blood 6 weeks after treatment start. Sequences were derived from PBMCs, sampled around atezolizumab (anti-PD-L1) treatment. These receptors were collected from a man in his fifties or sixties with urothelial cancer.

The table lists this clone with a count of one. This chain joins TRBV30 and TRBJ2-7; 8 bases align to TRBD1. Looked up from germline, CDR1 is GTSNPN and CDR2 is SVGIG (reference sequence). The CDR3 totals 12 residues. The ends lost 4 bases at V and 7 bases at J; junction bases unmatched: 6. DNA for the CDR3: TGTGCCTGGAAGAAGGACAGGGCAGAGCAGTACTTC. Residues: CAWKKDRAEQYF.

This chain uses TRBV9 with TRBJ2-3; D is perhaps TRBD1 (5 bases). The CDR3 has 16 amino acids. V was cut by 2 bases and J by 3 bases, with 16 bases left in between. The germline CDR1 and CDR2 sequences are SGDLS and YYNGEE. The CDR3 region is CASSVGATRGTDTQYF. CDR3 DNA: TGTGCCAGCAGCGTTGGGGCTACTCGAGGAACAGATACGCAGTATTTT.

This clone was picked up a small number of times. The chain employs TRBV15 and TRBJ1-5, with no clear D. The CDR3 consists of 13 residues. The germline gives CDR1 LNHNV, CDR2 YYDKDF (reference sequence). V dropped 3 bases and J dropped 2 bases, with 5 bases sitting between them. This chain's CDR3 is CATSRQGNQPQHF. CDR3 sequence (DNA): TGTGCCACCAGCAGGCAGGGCAATCAGCCCCAGCATTTT.

This chain uses TRBV12-5 with TRBJ1-5; 7 bases line up with TRBD1. V dropped 5 bases and J dropped 3; count of bases not matched to a gene: 4. The CDR3 is made up of 14 amino acids. Germline loops: CDR1 LGHNT, CDR2 FRNRAP. The CDR3 sequence: CASGPGQYNQPQHF. CDR3 coding DNA: TGTGCTAGTGGTCCGGGACAGTACAATCAGCCCCAGCATTTT.

The CDR3 region is CASSLGGTSGVTRTDTQYF. DNA of the CDR3: TGTGCCAGCAGTTTAGGAGGGACTAGCGGGGTTACACGCACAGATACGCAGTATTTT. V and J are TRBV27 and TRBJ2-3; TRBD2 aligns across 13 bases. Germline CDR1 reads MNHEY; CDR2 reads SMNVEV (reference sequence). This CDR3 is built from 19 residues. Trimming at V came to 2 bases and at J to 1 base, leaving 9 bases not matched to a gene.

The rearrangement joins TRBV4-1 to TRBJ2-3; D is perhaps TRBD2 (5 bases). Trimming removed 0 bases from V and 2 bases from J, with 12 bases in between. This CDR3 spans 16 amino acids. CDR1 and CDR2 (germline): MGHRA, YSYEKL. Here the CDR3 reads CASSQDGGLVTDTQYF. The CDR3 DNA reads TGCGCCAGCAGCCAAGATGGTGGACTCGTCACAGATACGCAGTATTTT.

The chain carries TRBV7-9 and TRBJ1-2; D is perhaps TRBD1 (6 bases). Germline V gene lookup returns CDR1 SEHNR and CDR2 FQNEAQ (reference sequence). The CDR3 covers 13 residues. V was shortened by 5 bases and J by 1 base, with 8 bases between the two germline ends. CDR3 protein: CASSKDSNYGYTF. The CDR3, as DNA: TGTGCCAGCAGCAAGGACAGTAACTATGGCTACACCTTC.

This clone was seen a few times. The chain joins TRBV4-2 to TRBJ1-3; D not resolved. This CDR3 spans 15 amino acids. Per germline, CDR1 LGHNA and CDR2 YNFKEQ. V was trimmed by 3 bases and J by 0 bases, leaving 9 bases between them. CDR3 amino acids: CASSQPGGSGNTIYF. The DNA of the CDR3 is TGTGCCAGCAGCCAGCCGGGAGGCTCTGGAAACACCATATATTTT.

The chain links TRBV29-1 to TRBJ1-1; tentative D call: TRBD1 (6 bases). The CDR3 is made up of 15 amino acids. Trimming left V 8 bases short and J 4 bases short, with 23 bases between. Germline CDR1 and CDR2: SQVTM and ANQGSEA. The CDR3 DNA reads as TGCAGCTTTACCCAGGGACAAACATACCTCACTGAAGCTTTCTTT. This encodes CSFTQGQTYLTEAFF.

Regarding this clone: An end of the junction differs from the germline gene, which may be a read error. This sequence joins TRBV7-7 and TRBJ2-2, with D possibly matching TRBD1 (5 bases). The CDR3 runs to 14 residues. Germline V gene data show CDR1 as SSHAT and CDR2 as FNYEAQ (reference sequence). The CDR3 nucleotides are TGTGCTAGCAGCTTTGACAGGAACACCGGGGAGCTGTTTTTT. Encoded protein: CASSFDRNTGELFF.

This clone occurred once. In DNA, the CDR3 is TGCAGTGCCCAGTCAGGGGAGACCCAGTACTTC. Its protein product is CSAQSGETQYF. The V call is TRBV20-1, the J call TRBJ2-5; perhaps TRBD1 as D (5 bases). The V and J ends lost 6 bases and 5 bases respectively, with 10 bases between them. This CDR3 comprises 11 residues. CDR1 is DFQATT and CDR2 is SNEGSKA in the germline V gene (reference sequence).

The V call is TRBV14, the J call TRBJ2-1, with D possibly TRBD1 on 5 matching bases. The ends were cut back, 2 bases at V and 0 bases at J, with 26 bases in the middle. The length of the CDR3 is 21 residues. Germline loops: CDR1 SGHDN, CDR2 FVKESK. The CDR3 DNA sequence: TGTGCCAGCAGCCAACGCCTGGGTGGCCAGGGTCCCCTTTTCTCCTACAATGAGCAGTTCTTC. The encoded protein is CASSQRLGGQGPLFSYNEQFF.

This clone was found once. The J gene is TRBJ2-1, the V gene TRBV28; 9 bases map to TRBD2. V dropped 4 bases and J dropped 8; count of bases not matched to a gene: 9. The germline gives CDR1 MDHEN, CDR2 SYDVKM. This CDR3 is built from 15 residues. As DNA, the CDR3 is TGTGCCAGCAGTTCCCCAGCGGGAGGATACGATGAGCAGTTCTTC. Its protein product is CASSSPAGGYDEQFF. Based on the CDR3 plus reference TRBV28 and TRBJ2-1, the full variable domain is DVKVTQSSRYLVKRTGEKVFLECVQDMDHENMFWYRQDPGLGLRLIYFSYDVKMKEKGDIPEGYSVSREKKERFSLILESASTNQTSMYLCASSSPAGGYDEQFFGPGTRLTVL.

This clone was seen a single time. The chain uses TRBV30 and TRBJ2-1; 11 bases align to TRBD1. V shed 6 bases, J shed 9 bases, and the junction held 10 bases outside the gene matches. The V gene's germline CDR1 is GTSNPN and CDR2 SVGIG (reference sequence). CDR3 size: 14 residues. This CDR3 is CACEAGQGVSEQFF. In nucleotides, the CDR3 is TGTGCCTGCGAAGCGGGACAGGGGGTCAGTGAGCAGTTCTTC.

This clone was observed a single time. V usage is TRBV30 and J usage is TRBJ1-2; D possibly corresponds to TRBD1 (6 bases). The CDR3 runs 16 residues. Germline CDR1 GTSNPN, CDR2 SVGIG (reference sequence). V was trimmed by 5 bases and J by 5 bases, leaving 24 bases between them. The CDR3 region has the DNA TGTGCCTGGCTCCGGGACACCAAGGCTTTTAGTTATGGCTACACCTTC. This translates into CAWLRDTKAFSYGYTF.